This T cell receptor (beta chain) was identified in a study of low-dose radiotherapy and immunotherapy resistance in tumors. The overall study: Ipilimumab 1 mg/kg every six weeks, together with nivolumab 240 mg every two weeks, was given intravenously to patients.

The CDR3 contains 14 residues. V lost 9 bases to trimming and J lost 5 bases; unmatched junction nucleotides: 6. The germline V gene encodes CDR1 SGHDN and CDR2 FVKESK. Many counts were recorded for this clonotype. With TRAV- and TRBV-specific primers, first-strand cDNA was made, covering the alpha and beta chains. For amplifying TCRs, the PCR ran for around 20 cycles with Phusion, which was used together with a constant-region primer and the adapter on the V primers. MiXCR, applied by TCRdb to the reads, yields one record per CDR3 protein. The sample lists around 100,000 distinct CDR3 sequences, about a fifth occurring once. Regarding time point: after trial treatment. Noted treatment: LDRT plus nivolumab, ipilimumab, low-dose cyclophosphamide and aspirin (RACIN trial).

The clonotype comes from a male donor with prostate cancer. V usage is TRBV14 and J usage is TRBJ1-5; 11 nucleotides line up with TRBD1. Sequencing was performed on PBMCs, taken after low-dose radiotherapy plus immunotherapy. CDR3 region: CASSRDRGYQPQHF. DNA for the CDR3: TGTGCCAGTTCACGGGACAGGGGGTATCAGCCCCAGCATTTT.